This T cell receptor (beta chain) derives from a study of cytomegalovirus exposure and HLA in healthy donors. Germline trimming cut 5 bases from V and 0 bases from J; bases unmatched to any gene: 10. Looked up from germline, CDR1 is LNHDA and CDR2 is SQIVND (reference sequence). The CDR3 sequence is 17 residues long. In the PCR, 60 Vbeta and 13 Jbeta primers were used. Data came from immunoSEQ multiplex PCR; TCRdb stores just in-frame clones and leaves some out. Of 110,000 to 150,000 clones in the sample, about 75% were seen once. Study-wide points: In a later analysis, productive TCRs from donors in an Asian-associated ancestry cluster reportedly carried fewer N-insertions than the cohort mean. Per published reports, the classifier diagnosed cytomegalovirus status with high specificity and sensitivity.

This clone has only a few counts. Its target is unknown. The sequence derives from a man aged 30 to 45 in good health and CMV-seronegative. Material for sequencing was PBMCs. J is TRBJ1-2 and V is TRBV19, with 9 bases identical to TRBD1. The CDR3 here is CASSPWTGDTSNYGYTF. The DNA of the CDR3 is TGTGCCAGTAGTCCATGGACAGGGGACACCTCTAACTATGGCTACACCTTC.